These T cell receptor beta chains were read from a single sample in a study of T cell responses to AZD1222 COVID-19 vaccine. Sequencing used immunoSEQ multiplex PCR; TCRdb keeps in-frame clones, though not all of them. The table lists 75,000 to 95,000 clones, 92% of them singletons, with approximately 6.6% in the top ten. Sequenced here: peripheral blood, sampled on day 0 of MenACWY control vaccination. The receptors originated from an adult in good health. Both conserved end residues are part of each CDR3. The D gene is left open where the match is weak. Clone size is not always given. Where it is, it says once, few, many or a class for expanded clones.

clone size,V gene,J gene,D gene,CDR3 protein,CDR3 DNA
-,TRBV7-9,TRBJ2-7,-,CASSPYSGDLGYEQYF,TGTGCCAGCAGCCCCTACTCAGGGGACCTCGGGTACGAGCAGTACTTC
-,TRBV7-9,TRBJ2-2,TRBD2,CASSRDYPGTGELFF,TGTGCCAGCAGCCGGGACTACCCGGGGACCGGGGAGCTGTTTTTT
-,TRBV28,TRBJ2-5,-,CASSLTGEAWEETQYF,TGTGCCAGCAGTTTGACCGGGGAGGCATGGGAGGAGACCCAGTACTTC
-,TRBV5-6,TRBJ1-3,-,CASSLWITGNTIYF,TGTGCCAGCAGCTTGTGGATAACTGGAAACACCATATATTTT
-,TRBV7-2,TRBJ2-2,TRBD1,CASSLAGQGYTGELFF,TGTGCCAGCAGCTTAGCTGGACAGGGGTACACCGGGGAGCTGTTTTTT
-,TRBV10-3,TRBJ1-5,-,CAIGGNEQTNQPQHF,TGTGCCATCGGAGGAAACGAACAGACCAATCAGCCCCAGCATTTT
-,TRBV5-5,TRBJ1-4,-,CASSNQDSLPEKLFF,TGTGCCAGCAGCAACCAAGACAGCCTCCCCGAAAAACTGTTTTTT
-,TRBV7-8,TRBJ2-7,-,CASSLRERGPYEQYF,TGTGCCAGCAGCTTACGGGAGAGGGGGCCCTACGAGCAGTACTTC
-,TRBV10-3,TRBJ1-1,-,CAISEGVTANTEAFF,TGTGCCATCAGTGAGGGGGTGACAGCGAACACTGAAGCTTTCTTT
-,TRBV6-6,TRBJ1-5,-,CASRPTGYNQPQHF,TGTGCCAGCAGACCGACAGGATACAATCAGCCCCAGCATTTT
-,TRBV6-2/TRBV6-3,TRBJ1-2,-,CASSYSGRNYGYTF,TGTGCCAGCAGTTACTCGGGCAGGAACTATGGCTACACCTTC
once,TRBV13,TRBJ2-4,TRBD1,CASSSWTGEDIQYF,TGTGCCAGCAGCTCTTGGACAGGGGAGGACATTCAGTACTTC